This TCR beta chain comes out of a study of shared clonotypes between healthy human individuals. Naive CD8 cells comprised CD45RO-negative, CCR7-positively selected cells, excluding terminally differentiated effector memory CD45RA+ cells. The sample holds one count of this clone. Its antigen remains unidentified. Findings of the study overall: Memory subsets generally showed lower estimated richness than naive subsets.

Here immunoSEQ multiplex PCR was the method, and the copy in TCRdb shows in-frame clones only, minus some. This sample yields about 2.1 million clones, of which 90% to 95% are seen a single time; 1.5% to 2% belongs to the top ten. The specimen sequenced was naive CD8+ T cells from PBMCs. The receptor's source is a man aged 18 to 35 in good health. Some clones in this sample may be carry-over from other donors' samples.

CDR3 residues: CSVEGTAGTLGEQFF. The DNA for the CDR3 is TGCAGCGTTGAAGGGACGGCCGGGACTCTCGGTGAGCAGTTCTTC. V is TRBV29-1 and J is TRBJ2-1, with a tentative D call TRBD2 (6 bases). Trimming stripped 1 base from V and 9 bases from J, with 19 bases between. CDR3 size: 15 residues. Germline lookup yields CDR1 SQVTM and CDR2 ANQGSEA.